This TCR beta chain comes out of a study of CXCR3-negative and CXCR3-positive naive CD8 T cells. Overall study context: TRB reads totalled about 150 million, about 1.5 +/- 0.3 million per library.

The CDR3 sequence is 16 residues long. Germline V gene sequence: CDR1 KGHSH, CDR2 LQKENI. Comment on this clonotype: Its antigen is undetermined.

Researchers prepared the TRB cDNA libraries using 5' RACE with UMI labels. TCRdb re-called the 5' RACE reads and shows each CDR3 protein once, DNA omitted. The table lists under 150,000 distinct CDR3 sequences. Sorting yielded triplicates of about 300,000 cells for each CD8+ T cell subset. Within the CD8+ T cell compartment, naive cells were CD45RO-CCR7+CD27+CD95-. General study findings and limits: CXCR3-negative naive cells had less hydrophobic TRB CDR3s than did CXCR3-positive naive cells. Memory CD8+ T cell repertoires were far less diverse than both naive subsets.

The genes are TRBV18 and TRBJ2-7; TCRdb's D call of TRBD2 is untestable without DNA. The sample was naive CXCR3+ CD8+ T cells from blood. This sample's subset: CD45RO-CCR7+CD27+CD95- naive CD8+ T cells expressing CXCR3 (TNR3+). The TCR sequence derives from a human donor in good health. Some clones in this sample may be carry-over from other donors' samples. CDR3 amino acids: CASSDEPLAGLYEQYF.